This TCR beta chain was sequenced in a study of shared clonotypes between healthy human individuals. Study-wide results and caveats: There were few donors, and this limited the genetic and exposure-history diversity represented.

This CDR3 has 12 residues. The ends were cut back, 3 bases at V and 4 bases at J, with 8 bases in the middle. Germline V gene sequence: CDR1 SQVTM, CDR2 ANQGSEA. Comment on this clone: The antigen remains undetermined.

Libraries were prepared by immunoSEQ multiplex PCR; TCRdb keeps only in-frame clonotypes and omits some of them. This sample carries fewer than 3 million clones, about 90% of them seen once, and the ten largest clones take 0.37%. Sequencing used naive CD4+ T cells from PBMCs. Subset noted: CD45RA+ positively selected. The TCR was taken from a young man in good health. Some clones in this sample may be carry-over from other donors' samples. The genes are TRBV29-1 and TRBJ2-3; D unclear. DNA of the CDR3: TGCAGCGTTGAGTCGGAACCAGATACGCAGTATTTT. Residues: CSVESEPDTQYF.